Listed below are T cell receptor beta chains from one sample, sequenced in a study of CD8 T cells in Susac syndrome. TCRdb analysed the immunoSEQ multiplex PCR reads with MiXCR anew, one entry per CDR3 protein. The sample contains 200,000 to 250,000 distinct CDR3 sequences, about 96% of which appear only once. Sequenced sample: CD4+ T cells from PBMCs. The source of these receptors is a human donor with multiple sclerosis. The CDR3 runs from the conserved cysteine through the conserved F or W. Fields, in order: J gene, V gene, clone size, CDR3 protein. Expanded clones are given a class, and other clones once, few, many or no size at all.

J gene: TRBJ1-2
V gene: TRBV29-1
clone size: .
CDR3 protein: CSVATGGHYAYTF

J gene: TRBJ1-5
V gene: TRBV2
clone size: .
CDR3 protein: CASSEGGVQPQHF

J gene: TRBJ2-7
V gene: TRBV20-1
clone size: .
CDR3 protein: CSARDRVEQYF

J gene: TRBJ2-5
V gene: TRBV6-5
clone size: .
CDR3 protein: CASRRQGETQYF

J gene: TRBJ2-3
V gene: TRBV5-1
clone size: .
CDR3 protein: CASSPEIADTQYF

J gene: TRBJ2-7
V gene: TRBV4-1
clone size: .
CDR3 protein: CASSFAGTATYEQYF

J gene: TRBJ2-1
V gene: TRBV6-5
clone size: .
CDR3 protein: CASSRPSGLVDEQFF

J gene: TRBJ2-7
V gene: TRBV29-1
clone size: .
CDR3 protein: CSVADRSLYEQYF

J gene: TRBJ2-1
V gene: TRBV3-1
clone size: .
CDR3 protein: CASSGRLRGDEQFF

J gene: TRBJ2-2
V gene: TRBV2
clone size: .
CDR3 protein: CASSYRETTGELFF

J gene: TRBJ2-2
V gene: TRBV5-1
clone size: .
CDR3 protein: CASSLEGANTGELFF

J gene: TRBJ1-5
V gene: TRBV27
clone size: once
CDR3 protein: CASSAPGLNQPQHF

J gene: TRBJ2-7
V gene: TRBV11-2
clone size: .
CDR3 protein: CASSLLTYEQYF

J gene: TRBJ1-5
V gene: TRBV20-1
clone size: .
CDR3 protein: CSARDSRGRGNQPQHF

J gene: TRBJ2-7
V gene: TRBV27
clone size: .
CDR3 protein: CASSSWTGTYEQYF

J gene: TRBJ2-5
V gene: TRBV7-2
clone size: .
CDR3 protein: CASSLARFRGEPPGTQYF

J gene: TRBJ2-1
V gene: TRBV7-6
clone size: .
CDR3 protein: CASSFLQLASSYNEQFF

J gene: TRBJ2-7
V gene: TRBV6-5
clone size: .
CDR3 protein: CASSYSSGRGSEQYF

J gene: TRBJ2-3
V gene: TRBV11-1
clone size: .
CDR3 protein: CASGSGQGAADTQYF

J gene: TRBJ2-3
V gene: TRBV2
clone size: .
CDR3 protein: CASRAADTQYF

J gene: TRBJ1-2
V gene: TRBV9
clone size: .
CDR3 protein: CASSSTGTPPYGYTF

J gene: TRBJ2-3
V gene: TRBV7-9
clone size: .
CDR3 protein: CASSPRDLPSTDTQYF

J gene: TRBJ1-5
V gene: TRBV27
clone size: .
CDR3 protein: CASRPGQGSNQPQHF

J gene: TRBJ2-7
V gene: TRBV5-1
clone size: once
CDR3 protein: CASSLGLQGANDEQYF

J gene: TRBJ2-2
V gene: TRBV29-1
clone size: .
CDR3 protein: CSAGTGAGELFF

J gene: TRBJ2-3
V gene: TRBV2
clone size: once
CDR3 protein: CASREDRGLKDTQYF

J gene: TRBJ1-2
V gene: TRBV7-9
clone size: once
CDR3 protein: CASSLAGTGLYGYTF

J gene: TRBJ2-7
V gene: TRBV11-2
clone size: .
CDR3 protein: CASSPAAGGVVQYF

J gene: TRBJ2-2
V gene: TRBV18
clone size: .
CDR3 protein: CASSPARARNTGELFF

J gene: TRBJ2-5
V gene: TRBV3-1
clone size: .
CDR3 protein: CASSRVSGSVVGETQYF

J gene: TRBJ2-6
V gene: TRBV29-1
clone size: .
CDR3 protein: CSVHRAGAIVLTF

J gene: TRBJ2-7
V gene: TRBV6-5
clone size: .
CDR3 protein: CASSYSRDSSYEQYF

J gene: TRBJ1-1
V gene: TRBV30
clone size: .
CDR3 protein: CAWSPSGLRNTEAFF

J gene: TRBJ1-2
V gene: TRBV20-1
clone size: .
CDR3 protein: CSANRRGYYGYTF

J gene: TRBJ1-4
V gene: TRBV30
clone size: .
CDR3 protein: CAWSTGDEKLFF

J gene: TRBJ1-2
V gene: TRBV20-1
clone size: once
CDR3 protein: CSARAPGGNYGYTF

J gene: TRBJ1-3
V gene: TRBV15
clone size: once
CDR3 protein: CATSRDGSGGTIYF

J gene: TRBJ2-3
V gene: TRBV27
clone size: once
CDR3 protein: CASSFGLAGGSDTQYF

J gene: TRBJ2-5
V gene: TRBV7-9
clone size: few
CDR3 protein: CASSTASGQETQYF

J gene: TRBJ2-3
V gene: TRBV20-1
clone size: .
CDR3 protein: CSASAGAFTDTQYF

J gene: TRBJ2-1
V gene: TRBV25-1
clone size: .
CDR3 protein: CASSEGGTIFNEQFF

J gene: TRBJ2-3
V gene: TRBV28
clone size: .
CDR3 protein: CASPPVHSTGTDTQYF

J gene: TRBJ2-5
V gene: TRBV27
clone size: once
CDR3 protein: CASSLRRTNQETQYF

J gene: TRBJ1-5
V gene: TRBV27
clone size: .
CDR3 protein: CASRVTGGRGQPQHF